This TCR beta chain was recovered during a study of blood T cell repertoires in COVID-19. Overall study context: Samples came from the United States, Italy and Spain, spanning acute and convalescent COVID-19. Sample material is recorded as cDNA or gDNA derived from T cells, B-cell-depleted T cells, or PBMCs.

The CDR3 is 13 amino acids. Germline V lookup: CDR1 MDHEN, CDR2 SYDVKM. Trimming shortened V by 6 bases and J by 0 bases, and 9 bases separated the two germline ends. Seattle cases were enrolled at active infection and followed longitudinally. As processed by the authors: Quantification of nucleated cells was approximated via reference gene primer amplification. Sequenced by immunoSEQ multiplex PCR; TCRdb stores in-frame clones only, minus some. V, J and clone size derive from that table, while D and trimming were established from the DNA sequence. The data contain approximately 440,000 clones, around 89% of them singletons.

The sequence was collected from a woman between 50 and 59 years old with COVID-19, enrolled during active disease. The sequencing input was peripheral blood. The chain employs TRBV28 and TRBJ2-7; the D gene is possibly TRBD2 (5 bases). The CDR3 is CASRPGVSYEQYF. The DNA for the CDR3 is TGTGCCAGCAGACCCGGGGTCTCCTACGAGCAGTACTTC.